One T cell receptor (beta chain) is described in this entry. This specimen belongs to a study of blood T cell repertoires in COVID-19. Background on the study: The samples span acute and convalescent COVID-19 from the United States, Italy and Spain.

The V segment lost 1 base and the J segment 3 bases; nucleotides outside the gene matches: 2. Looked up from germline, CDR1 is SGDLS and CDR2 is YYNGEE. CDR3 size: 16 residues. As handled by the study authors: By means of reference gene primer amplification, nucleated cell counts were estimated. The data were produced by immunoSEQ multiplex PCR, yet TCRdb's version contains in-frame clones alone and is incomplete. V and J calls and clone size are as listed in that table; D and trimming were resolved from the DNA. The sample carries hundreds of thousands of clones, approximately 90% recorded once. The clonotype comes from a middle-aged man who had recovered from COVID-19. This rearrangement joins TRBV9 to TRBJ1-6; 9 nucleotides agree with TRBD1. The sequencing input was PBMCs or T cells enriched from blood (not recorded which). CDR3 sequence: CASSVLGQGYNSPLHF. The CDR3 DNA follows: TGTGCCAGCAGCGTACTGGGACAGGGCTATAATTCACCCCTCCACTTT. The variable domain in full, completed from reference TRBV9 and TRBJ1-6, reads DSGVTQTPKHLITATGQRVTLRCSPRSGDLSVYWYQQSLDQGLQFLIQYYNGEERAKGNILERFSAQQFPDLHSELNLSSLELGDSALYFCASSVLGQGYNSPLHFGNGTRLTVT.